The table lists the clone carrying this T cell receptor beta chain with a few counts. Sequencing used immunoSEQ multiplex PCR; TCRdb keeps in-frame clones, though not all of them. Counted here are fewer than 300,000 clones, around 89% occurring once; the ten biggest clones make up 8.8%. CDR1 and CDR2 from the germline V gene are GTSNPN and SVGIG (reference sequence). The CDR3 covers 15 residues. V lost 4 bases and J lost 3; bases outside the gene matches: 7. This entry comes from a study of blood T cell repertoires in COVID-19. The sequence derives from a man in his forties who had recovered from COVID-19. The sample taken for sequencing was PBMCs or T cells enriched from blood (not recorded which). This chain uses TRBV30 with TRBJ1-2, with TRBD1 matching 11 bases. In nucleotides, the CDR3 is TGTGCCTGGATCCGGGACAGGGGGTACCACTATGGCTACACCTTC. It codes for CAWIRDRGYHYGYTF.